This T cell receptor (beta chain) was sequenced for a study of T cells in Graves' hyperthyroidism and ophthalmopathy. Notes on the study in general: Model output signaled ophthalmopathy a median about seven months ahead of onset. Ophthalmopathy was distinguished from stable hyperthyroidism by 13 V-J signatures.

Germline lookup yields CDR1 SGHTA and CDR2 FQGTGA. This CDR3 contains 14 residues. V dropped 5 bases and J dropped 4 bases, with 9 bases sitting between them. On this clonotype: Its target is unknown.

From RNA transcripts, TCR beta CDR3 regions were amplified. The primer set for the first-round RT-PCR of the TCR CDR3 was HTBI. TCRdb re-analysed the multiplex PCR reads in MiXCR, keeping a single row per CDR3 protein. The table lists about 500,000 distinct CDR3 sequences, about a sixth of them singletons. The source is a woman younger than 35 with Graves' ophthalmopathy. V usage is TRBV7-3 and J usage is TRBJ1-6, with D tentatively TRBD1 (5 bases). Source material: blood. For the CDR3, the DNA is TGTGCCAGCAGCCCGGGGCCGTATAATTCACCCCTCCACTTT. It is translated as CASSPGPYNSPLHF.